Sequencing of this TCR beta chain was carried out in a study of blood T cell repertoires in COVID-19. Background on the study: The United States, Italy and Spain provided the acute and convalescent COVID-19 samples. Sources were T cells, B-cell-depleted T cells, or PBMCs; the material itself was cDNA or gDNA.

Under the authors' procedure: Counts of nucleated cells, estimated from reference gene primer amplification, were obtained. The method was immunoSEQ multiplex PCR; TCRdb's version includes in-frame clones alone and lacks a portion of them. V and J calls and clone size are those listed in that table; D and trimming were worked out from the DNA. The sample shows approximately 100,000 clones, about 85% of them seen only once. The CDR3 is 15 residues long. Trimming took 1 base from V and 1 from J; bases not matched to a gene: 3. CDR1 and CDR2 (germline): MNHNY, SVGAGI (reference sequence). This sequence joins TRBV6-6 and TRBJ2-7; 8 bases line up with TRBD2. The TCR sequence derives from a woman in her 70s with active or convalescent COVID-19. The sequencing sample was made of peripheral blood. CDR3 coding DNA: TGTGCCAGCAGTTACTGGTCGGGAGGGTCCTACGAGCAGTACTTC. Translated, it gives CASSYWSGGSYEQYF.